This T cell receptor (beta chain) was found in a study of blood T cell repertoires in COVID-19. Overall study context: Both acute and convalescent COVID-19 samples were obtained from the United States, Italy and Spain.

Seattle patients were enrolled during active infection and followed longitudinally. This clone was recorded only once. Libraries were prepared by immunoSEQ multiplex PCR; TCRdb keeps only in-frame clonotypes and omits some of them. The profile shows 400,000 to 450,000 clones, around nine tenths of them singletons. CDR1 is MNHEY, CDR2 SMNVEV, per germline (reference sequence). With V trimmed by 5 bases and J by 5 bases, 6 bases remained unmatched. The CDR3 is 13 residues long. The sample consisted of peripheral blood. The receptor's source is a woman between 40 and 50 years old with COVID-19, enrolled during active disease. This rearrangement joins TRBV27 to TRBJ2-7; 7 bases fit TRBD1. Here the CDR3 DNA reads TGTGCCAGCAGTATCAAACAGGGGAACGAGCAGTACTTC. It translates to CASSIKQGNEQYF.